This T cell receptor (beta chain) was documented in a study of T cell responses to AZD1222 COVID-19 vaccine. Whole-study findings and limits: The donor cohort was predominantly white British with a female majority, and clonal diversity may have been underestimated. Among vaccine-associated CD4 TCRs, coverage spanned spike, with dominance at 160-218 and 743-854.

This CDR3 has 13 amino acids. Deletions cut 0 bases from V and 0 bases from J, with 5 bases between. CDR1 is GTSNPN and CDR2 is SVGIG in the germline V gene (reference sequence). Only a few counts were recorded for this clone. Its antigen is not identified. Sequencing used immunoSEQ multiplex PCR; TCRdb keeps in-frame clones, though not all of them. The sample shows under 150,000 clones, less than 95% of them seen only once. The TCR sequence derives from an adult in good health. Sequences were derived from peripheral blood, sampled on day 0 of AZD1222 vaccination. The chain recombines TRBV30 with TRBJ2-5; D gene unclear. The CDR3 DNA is TGTGCCTGGAGTGTAGACAACCAAGAGACCCAGTACTTC. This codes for CAWSVDNQETQYF.